This is a list of T cell receptor beta chains from one sample in a study of tumor-infiltrating lymphocytes in oesophageal squamous cell carcinoma. TCRdb reanalysed the PCR reads using MiXCR and keeps one entry per CDR3 protein. Found here are 7,500 to 9,500 distinct CDR3 sequences, roughly two thirds of them singletons; the top ten hold 35% to 40%. Sequencing was carried out using esophageal tumor tissue. The receptors here all came from a female donor with esophageal squamous cell carcinoma. Both conserved end residues are part of each CDR3. A D gene is named only where the DNA matches it firmly. The size of a clone is reported for some rows only, either as once, few or many, or as a class for expanded clones.

TRBV7-2,-,TRBJ2-5,-,CASSVTLGETQYF,TGTGCCAGCAGCGTGACACTTGGGGAGACCCAGTACTTC
TRBV6-1,-,TRBJ2-7,-,CALRSAGTSYEQYF,TGTGCTCTCCGTTCAGCGGGCACGTCCTACGAGCAGTACTTC
TRBV7-8,-,TRBJ2-7,TRBD2,CASRVAGVDEQYF,TGTGCCAGCAGGGTAGCGGGAGTAGACGAGCAGTACTTC
TRBV27,once,TRBJ2-1,TRBD2,CASSLKGTNHRNEQFF,TGTGCCAGCAGTTTAAAGGGGACTAATCACCGGAATGAGCAGTTCTTC
TRBV7-2,few,TRBJ2-5,-,CASSLVLQETQYF,TGTGCCAGCAGCTTAGTCTTACAAGAGACCCAGTACTTC
TRBV24-1,-,TRBJ2-1,-,CATSERRDHYNEQFF,TGTGCCACCAGTGAAAGGCGGGATCACTACAATGAGCAGTTCTTC
TRBV7-8,-,TRBJ2-5,-,CASSFSGQETQYF,TGTGCCAGCAGCTTTTCTGGGCAAGAGACCCAGTACTTC
TRBV7-3,-,TRBJ2-2,-,CASSSQVTGELFF,TGTGCCAGCAGCTCACAGGTGACCGGGGAGCTGTTTTTT
TRBV7-2,few,TRBJ2-7,TRBD2,CASSFSGRAYEQYF,TGTGCCAGCAGCTTTTCCGGGAGGGCCTACGAGCAGTACTTC
TRBV10-3,-,TRBJ2-5,TRBD2,CAISDFPTSGRGGAETQYF,TGTGCCATCAGTGACTTTCCGACTAGCGGGAGGGGGGGGGCAGAGACCCAGTACTTC
TRBV7-9,-,TRBJ2-7,-,CASSLNGGSSSYEQYF,TGTGCCAGCAGCTTAAATGGGGGTTCCTCCTCCTACGAGCAGTACTTC
TRBV12-3/TRBV12-4,few,TRBJ2-1,-,CASSFQTDNEQFF,TGTGCCAGCAGTTTTCAGACAGACAATGAGCAGTTCTTC
TRBV7-9,few,TRBJ2-1,TRBD2,CASSSAGNYNEQFF,TGTGCCAGCAGCTCAGCGGGAAACTACAATGAGCAGTTCTTC
TRBV27,-,TRBJ2-1,TRBD1,CASRNRGLLVNEQFF,TGTGCCAGCAGAAACAGGGGTTTGCTAGTCAATGAGCAGTTCTTC
TRBV7-2,-,TRBJ2-3,TRBD2,CASSLIAGGSTDTQYF,TGTGCCAGCAGCTTAATAGCGGGGGGCAGCACAGATACGCAGTATTTT
TRBV6-5,-,TRBJ2-5,TRBD1,CASRPGQNQETQYF,TGTGCCAGCAGACCGGGACAGAATCAAGAGACCCAGTACTTC
TRBV10-1,-,TRBJ2-3,TRBD2,CASRASGASTDTQYF,TGCGCCAGCAGGGCTAGCGGAGCTAGCACAGATACGCAGTATTTT
TRBV7-2,-,TRBJ1-5,-,CASSSTRGQPQHF,TGTGCCAGCAGCTCAACACGGGGACAGCCCCAGCATTTT
TRBV18,-,TRBJ1-5,-,CASSLGNYQPQHF,TGTGCCAGCTCACTGGGGAACTATCAGCCCCAGCATTTT
TRBV7-2,-,TRBJ2-3,-,CASAGFGTDTQYF,TGTGCCAGCGCAGGGTTCGGCACAGATACGCAGTATTTT